One sample yielded the 30 T cell receptor beta chains listed below, sequenced in a study of tumor and adjacent non-tumor tissue in lung cancer. This sample's RNA came from whole unsorted tissue. A modified ARM-PCR protocol with three rounds of nested PCR amplified TCRbeta. TCRdb re-analysed the multiplex PCR reads in MiXCR, keeping a single row per CDR3 protein. The sample carries about 200,000 distinct CDR3 sequences, around 71% recorded once. Sequencing was performed on lung tumor tissue. The receptor set was obtained from a man aged 60 to 69 with non-small cell lung cancer.

Points on this clonotype: This likely comes from a read error, as the CDR3 has no conserved phenylalanine or tryptophan at its end. The chain is built from TRBV29-1 and TRBJ2-5; weak D call: TRBD2 (6 bases). Germline loops: CDR1 SQVTM, CDR2 ANQGSEA. This CDR3 has 14 amino acids. CDR3 coding DNA: TGCCGCGTTGGGTCTAGCGCACTGCCAGAGACCCAGTACTTA. Amino acids: CRVGSSALPETQYL.

A word on this clonotype: An end of the junction does not agree with germline; a read error may underlie this. The V and J genes are TRBV20-1 and TRBJ1-2; possibly TRBD1 for D (5 bases). The CDR3 is 13 residues long. CDR1 DFQATT and CDR2 SNEGSKA come from the germline V gene (reference sequence). CDR3 region: CSARDGQIYGYTF. The CDR3 nucleotides are TGCAGTGCTAGAGATGGACAAATCTATGGCTACACATTC.

The rearrangement links TRBV7-2 to TRBJ2-3, with D tentatively TRBD2 (6 bases). Trimming took off 8 bases at V and 5 bases at J, with 8 bases between the two ends. Germline values: CDR1 SGHTA, CDR2 FQGNSA. The CDR3 consists of 11 residues. In DNA form, the CDR3 reads TGTGCCAGCGGGGAGGTAGATACGCAGTATTTT. Protein product: CASGEVDTQYF.

The chain has TRBV11-2 and TRBJ1-1; D is ambiguous. Trimming stripped 5 bases from V and 7 bases from J, with 8 bases between. CDR1 and CDR2 from the germline V gene are SGHAT and FQNNGV. The CDR3 is 11 amino acids. For the CDR3, the DNA is TGTGCCAGCAGCGCGGCACGTGAAGCTTTCTTT. It yields the protein CASSAAREAFF. Using reference TRBV11-2 and TRBJ1-1 for the parts outside the CDR3, the full variable domain is EAGVAQSPRYKIIEKRQSVAFWCNPISGHATLYWYQQILGQGPKLLIQFQNNGVVDDSQLPKDRFSAERLKGVDSTLKIQPAKLEDSAVYLCASSAAREAFFGQGTRLTVV.

As concerns this clonotype: Its ends do not fully match the called genes, so a read error is possible. DNA of the CDR3: TGTGCCAGCAGCTCGATAGGGATAATTACCGGGCAGCTATTTTTT. Protein sequence: CASSSIGIITGQLFF. The chain recombines TRBV11-2 with TRBJ2-2; no firm D call. Germline-derived CDR1 and CDR2 are SGHAT and FQNNGV. This CDR3 comprises 15 residues.

The chain combines TRBV20-1 with TRBJ2-3; 10 bases are shared with TRBD1. Germline assignment: CDR1 DFQATT and CDR2 SNEGSKA (reference sequence). The CDR3 is 14 amino acids. With 6 bases clipped from V and 5 bases from J, the junction kept 8 bases outside the gene matches. The DNA of the CDR3 is TGCAGTGCGACCGTGACAGGGGGCATAGATACGCAGTATTTT. This gives the protein CSATVTGGIDTQYF.

The genes are TRBV20-1 and TRBJ2-7; a weak D match, TRBD1 (5 bases). Germline CDR1 DFQATT, CDR2 SNEGSKA (reference sequence). The CDR3 runs to 14 residues. The V end lost 6 bases, the J end lost 4 bases, and 19 bases lay between the germline ends. This chain's CDR3 is CSARACAKGYEQYF. The CDR3 DNA reads TGCAGTGCCCGGGCCTGCGCCAAGGGGTACGAGCAGTACTTC.

About this clonotype itself: This may stem from a read error, because a much larger clone lies one nucleotide away. The rearrangement joins TRBV20-1 to TRBJ1-1; D not certain. This CDR3 has 16 amino acids. V was shortened by 4 bases and J by 4 bases, with 22 bases between the two germline ends. In germline, CDR1 is DFQATT, CDR2 SNEGSKA (reference sequence). CDR3 loop: CSATSPGTSLGTEAFF. Written as DNA, the CDR3 is TGCAGTGCTACCTCACCGGGCACGTCTCTGGGCACTGAAGCTTTCTTT.

This clonotype was counted between two and nine times. As DNA, the CDR3 is TGTGCCAGCAGTTTCGGGACAGGCTCAAGCTCCTACAATGAGCAGTTCTTC. Residues: CASSFGTGSSSYNEQFF. V and J are TRBV12-3 or TRBV12-4 and TRBJ2-1; 8 nucleotides match TRBD1. CDR3 length equals 17 residues. With 3 bases clipped from V and 0 bases from J, the junction kept 7 bases outside the gene matches.

Note on this clonotype: Relative to the germline gene, one junction end is altered; a read error may explain this. The CDR3 sequence: CATLSWTGGSYEQYF. In DNA form, the CDR3 reads TGTGCCACTCTCTCTTGGACAGGAGGCTCCTATGAGCAGTACTTC. The rearrangement links TRBV28 to TRBJ2-7; TRBD1 matches 7 bases. This CDR3 region has 15 residues. Per the germline V gene, CDR1 is MDHEN and CDR2 is SYDVKM.

The chain employs TRBV7-9 and TRBJ2-5; D unclear. Germline lookup yields CDR1 SEHNR and CDR2 FQNEAQ (reference sequence). This CDR3 has 13 amino acids. Trimming removed 5 bases from V and 5 bases from J, with 12 bases in between. The CDR3 here is CASSGVEEETQYF. The CDR3 coding sequence is TGTGCCAGCAGCGGTGTTGAGGAGGAGACCCAGTACTTC.

This clonotype was observed a single time. Its ends do not fully match the called genes, so a read error is possible. The chain employs TRBV24-1 and TRBJ2-1, with a possible D match to TRBD2 (6 bases). There are 15 residues in the CDR3. In germline, CDR1 is KGHDR, CDR2 SFDVKD. CDR3 sequence reads: CATSDGSLGVNERFF. For the CDR3, the DNA is TGTGCCACCAGTGACGGGAGTTTGGGGGTCAATGAGCGGTTCTTC.

With respect to this clonotype: A read error may account for a junction end that differs from germline. The V and J genes are TRBV10-3 and TRBJ1-3, with TRBD1 matching over 9 bases. This CDR3 contains 16 residues. Germline V gives CDR1 ENHRY, CDR2 SYGVKD. CDR3 protein: CAFRGGQGRSGDTIYF. CDR3 DNA sequence: TGTGCCTTCAGGGGAGGACAGGGGAGAAGTGGAGACACCATATATTTT.

This clonotype is a singleton in its sample. The chain is built from TRBV6-1 and TRBJ2-3; tentatively, D is TRBD1 or TRBD2 (5 bases each). CDR1 MNHNS and CDR2 SASEGT come from the germline V gene. The CDR3 runs 15 residues. V dropped 7 bases and J dropped 3 bases, with 17 bases sitting between them. The CDR3: CASTRQTPGTDTQYF. CDR3 bases: TGTGCCAGCACCCGACAGACACCGGGGACAGATACGCAGTATTTT.

This clonotype appeared many times. The chain links TRBV7-3 to TRBJ2-3, with D perhaps assigned TRBD1 or TRBD2 (7 bases each). Germline loops: CDR1 SGHTA, CDR2 FQGTGA. This CDR3 spans 12 amino acids. Trimming pared 5 bases from V and 8 bases from J, leaving 11 bases between. CDR3 nucleotide sequence: TGTGCCAGCAGCACCAGGGGGGGTACGCAGTATTTT. Amino acids: CASSTRGGTQYF.

Regarding this clonotype: One base away lies a much larger clone, so this may be a sequencing read error. This CDR3 fails to terminate in the conserved phenylalanine or tryptophan, so it likely reflects a read error. V is TRBV20-1 and J is TRBJ2-7; 10 bases map to TRBD2. CDR1 is DFQATT and CDR2 is SNEGSKA in the germline V gene (reference sequence). This CDR3 contains 14 residues. Unmatched junction bases numbered 5, after V lost 3 bases and J lost 3 bases. The CDR3: CSARAAGGLYEQYL. CDR3 sequence (DNA): TGCAGTGCTAGGGCAGCGGGGGGGCTCTACGAGCAGTACTTA.

For this clonotype: Without the conserved terminal phenylalanine or tryptophan, this CDR3 likely stems from a read error. The DNA is left out, because the CDR3 cannot be placed on it with certainty; the CDR3 is given as TCRdb lists it. J is TRBJ2-3 and V is TRBV20-1; TRBD2 is taken as the D call from the table, unchecked against the DNA. Per the germline V gene, CDR1 is DFQATT and CDR2 is SNEGSKA (reference sequence). Both ends counted, the CDR3 spans 10 residues. This CDR3 reads CSARAGGPGY.

V gene TRBV20-1 combines with J gene TRBJ2-7; TRBD1 aligns across 7 bases. CDR1 DFQATT and CDR2 SNEGSKA come from the germline V gene (reference sequence). The CDR3 length is 14 residues. J was trimmed by 6 bases and V by 7 bases; bases with no gene match: 15. CDR3 sequence reads: CSVDSGTEKSEQYF. The CDR3 DNA follows: TGCAGTGTTGACTCCGGGACAGAGAAATCCGAGCAGTACTTC.

This clonotype was counted a single time. This may be a read error, as it is one base from a much larger clone. V and J are TRBV4-2 and TRBJ2-2; maybe TRBD2 (6 bases). The V gene's germline CDR1 is LGHNA and CDR2 YNFKEQ. Trimming removed 0 bases at V and 3 bases at J, with 8 bases between. The CDR3 runs 15 residues. CDR3 coding DNA: TGTGCCAGCAGCCAAGACCAGCGGGACACCGGGGAGCTGTTTTTT. Its translation: CASSQDQRDTGELFF.

V and J are TRBV6-5 and TRBJ2-2; a weak D match, TRBD1 (6 bases). V dropped 2 bases and J dropped 2 bases, with 12 bases sitting between them. Germline CDR1 is MNHEY and CDR2 is SVGAGI. This CDR3 contains 16 residues. CDR3 residues: CASSYHGQLNTGELFF. CDR3 DNA: TGTGCCAGCAGTTACCACGGACAGCTTAACACCGGGGAGCTGTTTTTT.

CDR3 sequence reads: CVSRRGGFTDTQYF. As DNA, the CDR3 is TGTGTCTCCCGGAGGGGGGGATTCACAGATACGCAGTATTTT. The V call is TRBV6-2 or TRBV6-3, the J call TRBJ2-3, with D possibly being TRBD2 (7 bases). The CDR3 sequence is 14 residues long. Germline V CDR1 and CDR2: MNHEY, SVGEGT.

This clonotype was observed a handful of times. The gene calls are TRBV20-1 and TRBJ2-3; TRBD2 agrees at 9 bases. The junction had 20 bases not matched to a gene; V was cut back by 5 bases and J by 11 bases. The CDR3 totals 16 residues. CDR1 and CDR2 (germline): DFQATT, SNEGSKA (reference sequence). CDR3 in amino acids: CSAANPSGVGVVGQYF. The CDR3 DNA follows: TGCAGTGCTGCGAACCCTAGCGGGGTGGGGGTTGTAGGGCAGTATTTT.

For this clonotype: The junction departs from germline at one end; a sequencing error may be responsible. The V call is TRBV6-1, the J call TRBJ1-6; TRBD1 agrees at 8 bases. The CDR3 has 15 amino acids. Germline CDR1 and CDR2: MNHNS and SASEGT. The CDR3 DNA reads TGTGCCAGTCGGGACAGGCGTGCCTATAATTCACTCCTCCACTTT. Its protein is CASRDRRAYNSLLHF.

This clonotype has just a few counts. V and J are TRBV20-1 and TRBJ2-1; D may be TRBD1 (6 bases). V was clipped by 4 bases and J by 3 bases, with 10 bases between them. The CDR3 runs to 13 residues. Germline CDR1 reads DFQATT; CDR2 reads SNEGSKA (reference sequence). CDR3 residues: CSATRTDYNEQFF. The CDR3, as DNA: TGCAGTGCTACCCGGACAGACTACAATGAGCAGTTCTTC.

The gene calls are TRBV6-6 and TRBJ1-1; unclear D gene. Germline V gives CDR1 MNHNY, CDR2 SVGAGI (reference sequence). The ends were cut back, 6 bases at V and 3 bases at J, with 17 bases in the middle. The CDR3 contains 15 residues. The CDR3 DNA reads as TGTGCCAGCAGGACTAGCAGAGGAGTTTACACTGAAGCTTTCTTT. Protein sequence: CASRTSRGVYTEAFF.

A remark on this clonotype: At one end the junction does not follow the germline gene, possibly because of a read error. As DNA, the CDR3 is TGTGCCAGCAGCTTAGAAACTAGCGGGCTGCCGCTCAAGCTCTTC. Its translation: CASSLETSGLPLKLF. The V gene is TRBV7-9, the J gene TRBJ2-1; 9 bases fit TRBD2. The CDR3 extends over 15 amino acids. CDR1 is SEHNR, CDR2 FQNEAQ, per germline (reference sequence).

On this clonotype: A read error may produce the germline difference seen at one junction end. The chain is built from TRBV11-3 and TRBJ2-3; D is ambiguous. This CDR3 region has 13 residues. Germline V gene sequence: CDR1 SGHNT, CDR2 YENEEA. CDR3 in DNA: TGTGCTAGCAAATTAGAGATGAGAAGAGAGGAGTATTTT. As protein: CASKLEMRREEYF.

With respect to this clonotype: Germline is not matched at one junction end, which may reflect a read error. This sequence joins TRBV4-3 and TRBJ2-7; no reliable D call. Germline V lookup: CDR1 LGHNA, CDR2 YSLEER. This CDR3 has 14 residues. The CDR3: CASSQDCNGYEQYF. The CDR3 DNA sequence: TGTGCCAGCAGCCAAGATTGTAACGGCTACGAGCAGTACTTC.

Of note for this clonotype: At one boundary the junction diverges from the germline segment, which might be a read error. V is TRBV11-3 and J is TRBJ2-1, with 10 bases identical to TRBD2. Germline V lookup: CDR1 SGHNT, CDR2 YENEEA. The CDR3 runs 16 residues. CDR3 sequence (DNA): TGTCCCAGCAGCTTGATTAGCGGGGGGAGAGACAATGAACAGTTCTTC. Translating gives CPSSLISGGRDNEQFF. The whole variable domain, remainder taken from reference TRBV11-3 and TRBJ2-1, is EAGVVQSPRYKIIEKKQPVAFWCNPISGHNTLYWYLQNLGQGPELLIRYENEEAVDDSQLPKDRFSAERLKGVDSTLKIQPAELGDSAVYLCPSSLISGGRDNEQFFGPGTRLTVL.

The sample holds a few counts of this clonotype. The chain uses TRBV6-1 and TRBJ1-4; D remains ambiguous. V was cut by 7 bases and J by 2 bases, with 11 bases left in between. The germline gives CDR1 MNHNS, CDR2 SASEGT. The CDR3 length is 14 residues. The CDR3 DNA follows: TGTGCCAGCAATTGGCAGGATACTAATGAAAAACTGTTTTTT. The encoded protein is CASNWQDTNEKLFF.